A selection of T cell receptor beta chains follows, all from one sample in a study of cytomegalovirus exposure and HLA in healthy donors. The repertoire was sequenced with immunoSEQ multiplex PCR; TCRdb's copy has only in-frame clones and lacks some. The sample comprises approximately 160,000 clones, around three quarters of which are singletons, and approximately 1% rests with the top ten. Specimen: PBMCs. These receptors originate from a woman between 35 and 50 years old in good health and CMV-seronegative. The CDR3 runs from the conserved cysteine through the conserved F or W. A D gene is named only where the DNA matches it firmly. Some rows have no size entry. The others give once, few or many, or a class for an expanded clone.

TRBJ1-4 TRBD1 TRBV11-2 once CASSRQGAREKLFF TGTGCCAGCAGCCGCCAGGGGGCACGGGAAAAACTGTTTTTT
TRBJ1-2 TRBD1 TRBV5-6 NA CASSYGQGYGYTF TGTGCCAGCAGTTATGGACAGGGCTATGGCTACACCTTC
TRBJ2-7 TRBD2 TRBV7-7 few CASSLGLAGAAEQYF TGTGCTAGCAGCTTAGGGCTAGCGGGAGCGGCCGAGCAGTACTTC
TRBJ2-3 NA TRBV9 once CASSVAPGTDTQYF TGTGCCAGCAGCGTAGCTCCGGGCACAGATACGCAGTATTTT
TRBJ1-2 NA TRBV12-5 NA CASEEAAYGYTF TGTGCTAGTGAGGAGGCCGCCTATGGCTACACCTTC
TRBJ1-1 NA TRBV30 NA CAWRGQGENTEAFF TGTGCCTGGAGGGGGCAGGGCGAGAACACTGAAGCTTTCTTT
TRBJ2-7 TRBD1 TRBV29-1 NA CSVYTTGQPYEQYF TGCAGCGTTTACACAACGGGACAGCCCTACGAGCAGTACTTC
TRBJ1-5 NA TRBV27 few CASSWQGGDQPQHF TGTGCCAGCAGTTGGCAGGGCGGTGATCAGCCCCAGCATTTT
TRBJ2-4 NA TRBV18 NA CASSSRQGGLENIQYF TGTGCCAGCTCCTCGAGGCAGGGCGGCCTCGAAAACATTCAGTACTTC
TRBJ1-1 NA TRBV28 NA CASSTDWDTEAFF TGTGCCAGCAGTACAGATTGGGACACTGAAGCTTTCTTT
TRBJ2-5 TRBD2 TRBV30 NA CAWSVTAREQYF TGTGCCTGGAGCGTGACCGCGCGGGAGCAGTACTTC
TRBJ2-5 TRBD1 TRBV7-3 NA CASSPRQGAQETQYF TGTGCCAGCAGCCCAAGACAGGGCGCACAAGAGACCCAGTACTTC
TRBJ2-3 TRBD2 TRBV5-4 NA CASSWEGAGSKDTQYF TGTGCCAGCAGCTGGGAGGGAGCGGGATCCAAAGATACGCAGTATTTT
TRBJ1-5 NA TRBV19 NA CASMAGATNQPQHF TGTGCCAGTATGGCGGGGGCAACCAATCAGCCCCAGCATTTT
TRBJ2-4 NA TRBV5-4 NA CASSLDGLNNIQYF TGTGCCAGCAGCTTGGATGGACTGAACAACATTCAGTACTTC
TRBJ1-6 NA TRBV28 NA CASSLASKRSYNSPLHF TGTGCCAGCAGTTTAGCATCTAAACGCTCCTATAATTCACCCCTCCACTTT
TRBJ1-2 NA TRBV11-3 NA CASSLGTGGYTF TGTGCCAGCAGCTTAGGCACAGGGGGCTACACCTTC
TRBJ1-1 NA TRBV25-1 NA CASRGGISNTEAFF TGTGCCAGCAGGGGGGGAATCTCGAACACTGAAGCTTTCTTT
TRBJ1-2 NA TRBV14 NA CASSQALTGSAAYTF TGTGCCAGCAGCCAAGCCCTAACAGGGTCCGCCGCCTACACCTTC
TRBJ2-3 TRBD2 TRBV5-8 NA CASSQTSGTSTDTQYF TGTGCCAGCAGCCAGACTAGCGGAACTAGCACAGATACGCAGTATTTT
TRBJ1-4 TRBD1 TRBV9 NA CASSGGQVAEKLFF TGTGCCAGCAGCGGGGGACAGGTAGCGGAAAAACTGTTTTTT
TRBJ2-2 TRBD2 TRBV4-2 NA CASSQAWLAAAGELFF TGTGCCAGCAGCCAAGCCTGGCTAGCGGCGGCCGGGGAGCTGTTTTTT
TRBJ2-1 NA TRBV9 NA CASSFRGGSYNEQFF TGTGCCAGCAGCTTTCGAGGAGGGTCCTACAATGAGCAGTTCTTC
TRBJ2-7 NA TRBV6-5 NA CASSAGTPGSYEQYF TGTGCCAGCAGCGCCGGGACACCGGGTTCCTACGAGCAGTACTTC
TRBJ2-1 TRBD1 TRBV29-1 NA CSAYRGSSYNEQFF TGCAGCGCCTACAGGGGCAGCTCCTACAATGAGCAGTTCTTC
TRBJ1-5 TRBD1 TRBV28 NA CASYRGDQPQHF TGTGCCAGCTACAGGGGAGATCAGCCCCAGCATTTT
TRBJ2-5 NA TRBV19 NA CASSIVALQETQYF TGTGCCAGTAGTATAGTAGCCCTCCAAGAGACCCAGTACTTC
TRBJ1-5 TRBD1 TRBV5-1 once CASSPGDSWNQPQHF TGCGCCAGCAGCCCGGGGGACAGCTGGAATCAGCCCCAGCATTTT
TRBJ2-2 NA TRBV11-3 NA CASSFVGLNTGELFF TGTGCCAGCAGCTTCGTGGGGCTAAACACCGGGGAGCTGTTTTTT
TRBJ2-3 TRBD2 TRBV7-6 NA CASSGPSGAASPTDTQYF TGTGCCAGCAGCGGCCCTAGCGGGGCCGCCTCCCCCACAGATACGCAGTATTTT
TRBJ2-7 TRBD1 TRBV6-1 NA CASRGQGVIYEQYF TGTGCCAGCAGGGGACAGGGGGTAATCTACGAGCAGTACTTC
TRBJ1-5 NA TRBV19 once CASSMSGDSNQPQHF TGTGCCAGTAGTATGTCGGGAGATAGCAATCAGCCCCAGCATTTT
TRBJ2-1 NA TRBV7-3 NA CASSFEGVTGYNEQFF TGTGCCAGCAGCTTCGAGGGAGTAACGGGTTACAATGAGCAGTTCTTC
TRBJ1-2 NA TRBV19 NA CASSSGSGVYGYTF TGTGCCAGTAGCTCAGGGTCAGGAGTCTATGGCTACACCTTC
TRBJ1-1 TRBD1 TRBV15 NA CATSSRTGWEAFF TGTGCCACCAGCAGTCGGACAGGTTGGGAAGCTTTCTTT
TRBJ1-2 NA TRBV2 NA CASRGGAANYGYTF TGTGCCAGCAGAGGAGGAGCAGCTAACTATGGCTACACCTTC
TRBJ1-1 TRBD1 TRBV5-4 NA CASSFDRGNTEAFF TGTGCCAGCTCCTTTGACAGGGGTAACACTGAAGCTTTCTTT
TRBJ1-1 NA TRBV10-3 few CAISESGARNTEAFF TGTGCCATCAGTGAGTCAGGGGCGAGGAACACTGAAGCTTTCTTT
TRBJ2-4 TRBD2 TRBV2 NA CASSTLTGGNIQYF TGTGCCAGCAGTACCCTGACGGGGGGGAACATTCAGTACTTC
TRBJ2-5 NA TRBV14 once CASSRGPQETQYF TGTGCCAGCTCAAGGGGTCCCCAAGAGACCCAGTACTTC
TRBJ1-4 TRBD1 TRBV2 NA CASSWGDRGLRDEKLFF TGTGCCAGCAGCTGGGGGGACAGGGGGTTAAGGGATGAAAAACTGTTTTTT
TRBJ2-2 TRBD2 TRBV27 few CATKRTSVTSPTGELFF TGTGCCACCAAACGGACTAGCGTAACCTCGCCCACCGGGGAGCTGTTTTTT
TRBJ1-4 NA TRBV19 NA CASSIGTVSTEKLFF TGTGCCAGTAGTATAGGGACAGTCTCCACCGAAAAACTGTTTTTT
TRBJ2-3 NA TRBV4-1 NA CASSQEGGSVTDTQYF TGCGCCAGCAGCCAAGAAGGCGGGTCAGTTACAGATACGCAGTATTTT
TRBJ2-5 TRBD2 TRBV18 NA CASSRGGGSQETQYF TGTGCCAGCTCGCGCGGCGGGGGGTCCCAAGAGACCCAGTACTTC
TRBJ2-3 NA TRBV14 NA CASSLFTGPDTQYF TGTGCCAGCAGCCTATTTACTGGTCCAGATACGCAGTATTTT
TRBJ1-5 NA TRBV2 NA CASSPDTRGNQPQHF TGTGCCAGCAGTCCCGACACACGAGGCAATCAGCCCCAGCATTTT
TRBJ2-7 TRBD2 TRBV18 NA CASSPLGLAGVGEQYF TGTGCCAGCTCACCCCTTGGACTAGCGGGAGTCGGAGAGCAGTACTTC
TRBJ1-2 NA TRBV6-5 once CASSYSALRGYGYTF TGTGCCAGCAGTTACTCGGCCCTCAGGGGATACGGCTACACCTTC
TRBJ2-7 TRBD2 TRBV19 NA CASSIATGAGAYEQYF TGTGCCAGTAGTATAGCTACGGGAGCGGGGGCCTACGAGCAGTACTTC
TRBJ1-4 TRBD1 TRBV9 NA CASSPGQGIDEKLFF TGTGCCAGCAGCCCGGGACAGGGTATTGATGAAAAACTGTTTTTT
TRBJ2-1 TRBD2 TRBV30 NA CAWGGTSGYNEQFF TGTGCCTGGGGGGGGACTAGCGGTTACAATGAGCAGTTCTTC